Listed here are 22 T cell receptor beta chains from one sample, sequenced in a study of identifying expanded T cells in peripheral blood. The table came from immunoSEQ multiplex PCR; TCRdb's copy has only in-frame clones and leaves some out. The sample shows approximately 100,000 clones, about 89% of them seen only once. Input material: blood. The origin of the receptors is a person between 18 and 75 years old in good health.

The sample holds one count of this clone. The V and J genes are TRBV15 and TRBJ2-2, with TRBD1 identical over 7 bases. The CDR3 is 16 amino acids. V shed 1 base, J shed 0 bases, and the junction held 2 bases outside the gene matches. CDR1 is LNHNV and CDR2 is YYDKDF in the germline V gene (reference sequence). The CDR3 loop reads CATSRVGTANTGELFF. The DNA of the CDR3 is TGTGCCACCAGCAGAGTAGGGACAGCGAACACCGGGGAGCTGTTTTTT.

For the CDR3, the DNA is TGTGCCAGTAGTATGGACGGGTTGGGCTCTGGGGCCAACGTCCTGACTTTC. This gives the protein CASSMDGLGSGANVLTF. The J gene is TRBJ2-6, the V gene TRBV19; D remains ambiguous. With 3 bases removed from V and 0 bases from J, the gap between germline ends came to 12 bases. The CDR3 spans 17 residues. Germline V gives CDR1 LNHDA, CDR2 SQIVND (reference sequence).

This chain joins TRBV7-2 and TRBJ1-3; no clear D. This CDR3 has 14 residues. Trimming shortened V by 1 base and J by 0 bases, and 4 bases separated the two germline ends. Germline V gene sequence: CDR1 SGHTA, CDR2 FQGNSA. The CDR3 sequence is CASSLGVSGNTIYF. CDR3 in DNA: TGTGCCAGCAGCTTAGGAGTCTCTGGAAACACCATATATTTT.

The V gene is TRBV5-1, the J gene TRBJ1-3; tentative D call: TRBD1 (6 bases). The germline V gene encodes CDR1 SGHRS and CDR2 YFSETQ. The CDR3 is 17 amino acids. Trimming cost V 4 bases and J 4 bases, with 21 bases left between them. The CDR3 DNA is TGCGCCAGCAGCCATAATACAACCGGGACAACCGGAAACACCATATATTTT. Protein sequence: CASSHNTTGTTGNTIYF.

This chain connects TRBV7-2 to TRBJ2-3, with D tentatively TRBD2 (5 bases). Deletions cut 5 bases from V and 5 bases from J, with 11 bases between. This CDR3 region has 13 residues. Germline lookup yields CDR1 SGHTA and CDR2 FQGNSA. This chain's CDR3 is CASSPNAGDTQYF. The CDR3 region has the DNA TGTGCCAGCAGCCCAAATGCGGGAGATACGCAGTATTTT.

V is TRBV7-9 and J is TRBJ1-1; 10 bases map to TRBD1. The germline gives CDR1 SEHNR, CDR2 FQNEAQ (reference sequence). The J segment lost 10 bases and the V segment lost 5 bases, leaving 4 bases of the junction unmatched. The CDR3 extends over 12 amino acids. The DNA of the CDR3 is TGTGCCAGCAGCATCGACAGGGGGCCAGCTTTCTTT. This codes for CASSIDRGPAFF.

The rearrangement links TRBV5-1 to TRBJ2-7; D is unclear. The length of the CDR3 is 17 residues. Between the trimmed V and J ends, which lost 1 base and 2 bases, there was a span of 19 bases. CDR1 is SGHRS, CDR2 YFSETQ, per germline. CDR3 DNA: TGCGCCAGCAGCTTGAGGTCTAGTTCGGCTCGGCCCTACGAGCAGTACTTC. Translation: CASSLRSSSARPYEQYF.

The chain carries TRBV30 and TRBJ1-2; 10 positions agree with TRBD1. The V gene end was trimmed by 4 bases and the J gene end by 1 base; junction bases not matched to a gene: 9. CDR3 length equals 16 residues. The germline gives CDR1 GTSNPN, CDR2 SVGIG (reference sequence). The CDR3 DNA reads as TGTGCCTGGAAGGAGGGACAGGGGAGTTTTAACTATGGCTACACCTTC. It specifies CAWKEGQGSFNYGYTF.

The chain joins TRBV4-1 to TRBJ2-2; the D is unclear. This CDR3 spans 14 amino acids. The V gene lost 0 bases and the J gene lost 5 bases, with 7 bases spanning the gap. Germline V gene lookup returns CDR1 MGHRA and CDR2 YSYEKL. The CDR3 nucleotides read TGCGCCAGCAGCCAAGAGTCTAATACCGGGGAGCTGTTTTTT. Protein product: CASSQESNTGELFF.

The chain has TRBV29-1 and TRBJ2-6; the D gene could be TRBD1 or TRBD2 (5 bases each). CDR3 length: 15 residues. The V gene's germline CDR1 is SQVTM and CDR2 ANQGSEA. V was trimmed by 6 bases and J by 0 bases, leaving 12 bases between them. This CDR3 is CSVWGMSSGANVLTF. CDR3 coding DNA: TGCAGCGTGTGGGGGATGAGCTCTGGGGCCAACGTCCTGACTTTC.

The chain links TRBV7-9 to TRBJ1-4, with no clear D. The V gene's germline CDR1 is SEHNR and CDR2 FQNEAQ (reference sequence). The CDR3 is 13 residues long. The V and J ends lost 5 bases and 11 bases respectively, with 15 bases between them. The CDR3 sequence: CASSIPLGDKLFF. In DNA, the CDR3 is TGTGCCAGCAGCATCCCCCTCGGAGATAAACTGTTTTTT.

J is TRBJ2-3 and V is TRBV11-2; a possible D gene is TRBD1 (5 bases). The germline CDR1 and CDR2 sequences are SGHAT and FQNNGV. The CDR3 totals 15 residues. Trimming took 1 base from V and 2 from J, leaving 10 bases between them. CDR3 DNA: TGTGCCAGCAGCTTAGTATTCAGGGCCACAGATACGCAGTATTTT. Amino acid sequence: CASSLVFRATDTQYF.

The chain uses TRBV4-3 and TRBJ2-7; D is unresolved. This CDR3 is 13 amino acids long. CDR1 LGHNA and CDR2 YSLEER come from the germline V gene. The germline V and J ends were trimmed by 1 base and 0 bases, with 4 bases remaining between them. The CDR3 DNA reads TGCGCCAGCAGCCAAGGTAGCTCCTACGAGCAGTACTTC. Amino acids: CASSQGSSYEQYF.

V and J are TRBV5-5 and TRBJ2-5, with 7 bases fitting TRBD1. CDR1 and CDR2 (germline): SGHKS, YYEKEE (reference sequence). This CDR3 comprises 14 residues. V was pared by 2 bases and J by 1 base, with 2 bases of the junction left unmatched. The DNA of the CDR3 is TGTGCCAGCAGCTTTGGACAGGTCCAAGAGACCCAGTACTTC. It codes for CASSFGQVQETQYF.

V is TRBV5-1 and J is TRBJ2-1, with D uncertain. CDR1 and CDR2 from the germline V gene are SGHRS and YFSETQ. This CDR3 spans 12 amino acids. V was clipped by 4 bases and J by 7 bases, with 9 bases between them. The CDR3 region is CASSISRNEQFF. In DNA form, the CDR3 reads TGCGCCAGCAGCATTTCTAGGAATGAGCAGTTCTTC.

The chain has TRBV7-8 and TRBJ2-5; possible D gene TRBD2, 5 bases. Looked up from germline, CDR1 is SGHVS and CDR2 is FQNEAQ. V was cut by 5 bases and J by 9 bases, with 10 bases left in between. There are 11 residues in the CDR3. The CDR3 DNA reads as TGTGCCAGCAGCCCCGGACTGGCCCAGTACTTC. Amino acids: CASSPGLAQYF. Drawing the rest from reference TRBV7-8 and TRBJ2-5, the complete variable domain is GAGVSQSPRYKVAKRGQDVALRCDPISGHVSLFWYQQALGQGPEFLTYFQNEAQLDKSGLPSDRFFAERPEGSVSTLKIQRTQQEDSAVYLCASSPGLAQYFGPGTRLLVL.

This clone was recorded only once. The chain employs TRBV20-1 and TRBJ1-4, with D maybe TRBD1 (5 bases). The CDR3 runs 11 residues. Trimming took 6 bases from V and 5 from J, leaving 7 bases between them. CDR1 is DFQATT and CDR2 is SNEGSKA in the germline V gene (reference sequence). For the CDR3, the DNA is TGCAGTGCAAGGACAAATGAAAAACTGTTTTTT. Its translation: CSARTNEKLFF.

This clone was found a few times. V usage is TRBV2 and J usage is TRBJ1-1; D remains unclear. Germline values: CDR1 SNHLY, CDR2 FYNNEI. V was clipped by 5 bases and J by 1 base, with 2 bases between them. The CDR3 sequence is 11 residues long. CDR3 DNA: TGTGCCAGCAGTTGGAACACTGAAGCTTTCTTT. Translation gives CASSWNTEAFF.

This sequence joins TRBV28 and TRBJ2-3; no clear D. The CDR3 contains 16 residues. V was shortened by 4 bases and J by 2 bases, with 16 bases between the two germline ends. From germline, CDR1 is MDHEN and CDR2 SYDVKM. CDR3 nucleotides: TGTGCCAGCAGTTCTGGGCAGACGCGTAACACAGATACGCAGTATTTT. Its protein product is CASSSGQTRNTDTQYF.

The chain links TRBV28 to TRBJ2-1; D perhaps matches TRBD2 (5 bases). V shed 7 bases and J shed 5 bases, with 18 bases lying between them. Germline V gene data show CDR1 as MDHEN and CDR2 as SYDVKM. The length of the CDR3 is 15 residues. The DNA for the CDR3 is TGTGCCAGCACCTCAACGGGGTTTAAGAACAATGAGCAGTTCTTC. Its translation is CASTSTGFKNNEQFF.

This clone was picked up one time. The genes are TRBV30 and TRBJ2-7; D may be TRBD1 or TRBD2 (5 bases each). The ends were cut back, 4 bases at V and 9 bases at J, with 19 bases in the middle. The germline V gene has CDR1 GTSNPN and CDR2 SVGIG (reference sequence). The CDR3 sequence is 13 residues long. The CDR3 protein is CAWNRDGQLGQYF. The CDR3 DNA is TGTGCCTGGAATCGGGACGGTCAATTGGGGCAGTACTTC.

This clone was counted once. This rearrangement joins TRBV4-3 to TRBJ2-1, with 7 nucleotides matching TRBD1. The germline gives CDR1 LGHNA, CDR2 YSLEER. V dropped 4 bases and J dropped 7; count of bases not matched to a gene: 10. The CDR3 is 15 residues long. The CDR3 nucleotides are TGCGCCAGCAGCCGTCGGGGAGAGGGGGCGAATGAGCAGTTCTTC. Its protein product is CASSRRGEGANEQFF.